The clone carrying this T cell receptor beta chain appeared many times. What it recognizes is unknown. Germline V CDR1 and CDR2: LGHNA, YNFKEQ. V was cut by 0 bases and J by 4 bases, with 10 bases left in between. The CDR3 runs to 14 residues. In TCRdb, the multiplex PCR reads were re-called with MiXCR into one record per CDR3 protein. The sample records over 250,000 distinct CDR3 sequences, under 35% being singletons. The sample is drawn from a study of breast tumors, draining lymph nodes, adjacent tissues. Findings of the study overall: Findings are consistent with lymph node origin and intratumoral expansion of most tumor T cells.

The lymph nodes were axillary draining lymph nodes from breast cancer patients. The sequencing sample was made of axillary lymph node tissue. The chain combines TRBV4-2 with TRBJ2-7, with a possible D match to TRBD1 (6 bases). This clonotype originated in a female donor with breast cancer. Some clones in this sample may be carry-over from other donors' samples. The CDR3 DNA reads TGTGCCAGCAGCCAAGACAGGGGCGGTTACGAGCAGTACTTC. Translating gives CASSQDRGGYEQYF.